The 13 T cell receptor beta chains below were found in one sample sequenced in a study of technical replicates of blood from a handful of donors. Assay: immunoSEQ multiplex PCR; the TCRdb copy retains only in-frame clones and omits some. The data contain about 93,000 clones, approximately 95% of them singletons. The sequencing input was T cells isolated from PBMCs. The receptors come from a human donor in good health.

The CDR3 region is CASSIDDSYGYTF. Written as DNA, the CDR3 is TGTGCCAGTAGTATAGACGACTCCTATGGCTACACCTTC. The chain recombines TRBV19 with TRBJ1-2, with unresolved D. The germline V gene encodes CDR1 LNHDA and CDR2 SQIVND (reference sequence). CDR3 size: 13 residues. V lost 0 bases to trimming and J lost 4 bases, with 6 bases between them.

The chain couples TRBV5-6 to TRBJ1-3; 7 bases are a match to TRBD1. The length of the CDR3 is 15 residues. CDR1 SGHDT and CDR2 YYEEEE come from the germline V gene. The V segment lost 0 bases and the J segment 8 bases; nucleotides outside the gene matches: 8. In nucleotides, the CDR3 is TGTGCCAGCAGCTTGGCGACAGGGAGGCGAGACACCATATATTTT. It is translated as CASSLATGRRDTIYF.

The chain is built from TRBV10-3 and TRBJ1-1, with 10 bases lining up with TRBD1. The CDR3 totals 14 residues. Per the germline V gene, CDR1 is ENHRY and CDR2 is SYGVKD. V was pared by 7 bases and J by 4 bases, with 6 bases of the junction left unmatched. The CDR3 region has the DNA TGTGCCATCACCTCAAGGACAGGGGGCACTGAAGCTTTCTTT. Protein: CAITSRTGGTEAFF.

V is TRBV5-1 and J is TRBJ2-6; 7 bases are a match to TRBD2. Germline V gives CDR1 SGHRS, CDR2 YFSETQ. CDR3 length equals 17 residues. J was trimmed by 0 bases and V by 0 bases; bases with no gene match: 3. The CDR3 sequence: CASSLAGGNSGANVLTF. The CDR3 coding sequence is TGCGCCAGCAGCTTGGCCGGGGGGAACTCTGGGGCCAACGTCCTGACTTTC.

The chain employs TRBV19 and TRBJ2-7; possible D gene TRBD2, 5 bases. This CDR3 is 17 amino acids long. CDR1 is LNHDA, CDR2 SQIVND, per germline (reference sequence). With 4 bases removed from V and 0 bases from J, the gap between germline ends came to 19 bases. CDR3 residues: CASSKRETYPFSYEQYF. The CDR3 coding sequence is TGTGCCAGTAGTAAAAGGGAGACATATCCGTTCTCCTACGAGCAGTACTTC.

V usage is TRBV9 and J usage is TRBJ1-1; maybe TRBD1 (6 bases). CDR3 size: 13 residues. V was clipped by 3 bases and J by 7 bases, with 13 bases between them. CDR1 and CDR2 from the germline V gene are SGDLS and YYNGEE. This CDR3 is CASSGRKDSEAFF. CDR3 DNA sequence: TGTGCCAGCAGCGGGCGGAAGGACAGTGAAGCTTTCTTT.

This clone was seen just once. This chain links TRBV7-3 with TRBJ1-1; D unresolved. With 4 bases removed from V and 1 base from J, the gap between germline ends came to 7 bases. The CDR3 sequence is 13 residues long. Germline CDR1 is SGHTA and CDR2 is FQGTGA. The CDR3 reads CASSSRRNTEAFF. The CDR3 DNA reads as TGTGCCAGCAGCTCCCGTAGGAACACTGAAGCTTTCTTT. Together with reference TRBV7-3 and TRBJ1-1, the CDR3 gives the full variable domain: GAGVSQTPSNKVTEKGKYVELRCDPISGHTALYWYRQSLGQGPEFLIYFQGTGAADDSGLPNDRFFAVRPEGSVSTLKIQRTERGDSAVYLCASSSRRNTEAFFGQGTRLTVV.

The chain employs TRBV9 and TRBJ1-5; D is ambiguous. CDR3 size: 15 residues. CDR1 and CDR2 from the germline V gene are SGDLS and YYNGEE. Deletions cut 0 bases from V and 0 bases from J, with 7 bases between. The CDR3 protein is CASSVGPDSNQPQHF. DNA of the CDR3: TGTGCCAGCAGCGTAGGTCCAGATAGCAATCAGCCCCAGCATTTT.

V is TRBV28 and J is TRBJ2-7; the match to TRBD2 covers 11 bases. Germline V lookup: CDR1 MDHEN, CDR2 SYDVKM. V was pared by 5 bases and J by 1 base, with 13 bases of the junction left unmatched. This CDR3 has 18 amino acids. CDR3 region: CASSPTWLAGGRSYEQYF. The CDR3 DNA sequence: TGTGCCAGCAGTCCCACTTGGCTAGCGGGGGGCCGTTCCTACGAGCAGTACTTC. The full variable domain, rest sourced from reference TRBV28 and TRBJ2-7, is DVKVTQSSRYLVKRTGEKVFLECVQDMDHENMFWYRQDPGLGLRLIYFSYDVKMKEKGDIPEGYSVSREKKERFSLILESASTNQTSMYLCASSPTWLAGGRSYEQYFGPGTRLTVT.

CDR3 nucleotide sequence: TGTGCCATCAGTGAGTCGATTCTCCAGCGGGCGAGCCCCTCCTACGAGCAGTACTTC. Translation: CAISESILQRASPSYEQYF. The J gene is TRBJ2-7, the V gene TRBV10-3, with a weak D call TRBD2 (6 bases). Deletions cut 0 bases from V and 0 bases from J, with 21 bases between. The CDR3 loop spans 19 amino acids. Germline lookup yields CDR1 ENHRY and CDR2 SYGVKD.

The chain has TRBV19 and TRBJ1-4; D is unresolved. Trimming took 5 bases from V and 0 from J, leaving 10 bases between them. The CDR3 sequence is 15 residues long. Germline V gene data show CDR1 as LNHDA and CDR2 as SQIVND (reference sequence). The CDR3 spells CASSRDLATNEKLFF. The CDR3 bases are TGTGCCAGTAGTCGAGATCTAGCAACTAATGAAAAACTGTTTTTT. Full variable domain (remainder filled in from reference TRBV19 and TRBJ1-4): DGGITQSPKYLFRKEGQNVTLSCEQNLNHDAMYWYRQDPGQGLRLIYYSQIVNDFQKGDIAEGYSVSREKKESFPLTVTSAQKNPTAFYLCASSRDLATNEKLFFGSGTQLSVL.

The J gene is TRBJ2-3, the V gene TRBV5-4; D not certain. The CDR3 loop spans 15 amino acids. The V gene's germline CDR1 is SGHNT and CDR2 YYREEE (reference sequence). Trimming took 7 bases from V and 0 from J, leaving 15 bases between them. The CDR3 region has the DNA TGTGCCAGCCAACCCTACCCCTCTAGCACAGATACGCAGTATTTT. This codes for CASQPYPSSTDTQYF.

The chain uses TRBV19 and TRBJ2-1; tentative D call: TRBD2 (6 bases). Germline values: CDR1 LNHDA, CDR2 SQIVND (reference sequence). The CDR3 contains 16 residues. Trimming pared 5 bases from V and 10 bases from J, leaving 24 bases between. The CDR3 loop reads CASSSRLELPGREQFF. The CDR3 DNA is TGTGCCAGTAGTTCCCGACTAGAGTTGCCGGGCAGGGAGCAGTTCTTC.